This is a list of T cell receptor beta chains from one sample in a study of T-cell memory formation after mild COVID-19. One entry per CDR3 protein, called by TCRdb with MiXCR from the 5' RACE reads. The sample yields about 110,000 distinct CDR3 sequences, 15% to 20% seen once. The sequencing input was PBMCs or a T cell subset sorted from them (not recorded which). All receptors derive from a man younger than 35 who had mild COVID-19 (a few samples of this study predate the infection). Cell type and time point are not known. The CDR3 runs from the conserved cysteine through the conserved F or W. Each record gives: J gene, D gene, V gene, clone size, CDR3 DNA, CDR3 protein. The D gene is left open where the match is weak. Clone size is given for some rows only: seen once, a few or many times, or a class if the clone is expanded.

>TRBJ2-1|.|TRBV5-1|.
TGCGCCAGCAGCTTGGAGGGGAATGAGCAGTTCTTC
CASSLEGNEQFF
>TRBJ2-1|TRBD2|TRBV12-5|.
TGTGCTAGCTATCGGGAGGGGCTCAATGAGCAGTTCTTC
CASYREGLNEQFF
>TRBJ2-4|TRBD1|TRBV5-1|few
TGCGCCAGCAGCGCCGAGAGGGGGCTTCCTGAAAACATTCAGTACTTC
CASSAERGLPENIQYF
>TRBJ1-1|.|TRBV20-1|.
TGCAGTGCTGCACGTAGCACTGAAGCTTTCTTT
CSAARSTEAFF
>TRBJ2-5|.|TRBV11-3|few
TGTGCCAGCAGCTTAGGGCTGGGAAAGACCCAGTACTTC
CASSLGLGKTQYF
>TRBJ1-5|.|TRBV15|.
TGTGCCACCAGCAGAGAAGGGACAATCAACGGGCAGCCCCAGCATTTT
CATSREGTINGQPQHF
>TRBJ2-3|.|TRBV6-5|few
TGTGCCAGCCGGCAGGGTCTTAGCACAGATACGCAGTATTTT
CASRQGLSTDTQYF
>TRBJ2-5|.|TRBV7-9|.
TGTGCCAGCAGCCGGCCAAGTGAGACCCAGTACTTC
CASSRPSETQYF
>TRBJ2-1|.|TRBV4-2|few
TGTGCCAGCAGCCAAGACCGGGCCGTAACCTACAATGAGCAGTTCTTC
CASSQDRAVTYNEQFF
>TRBJ2-2|.|TRBV24-1|few
TGTGCCACCAGTGATACCGGGACGGCGAACACCGGGGAGCTGTTTTTT
CATSDTGTANTGELFF
>TRBJ2-5|.|TRBV7-9|.
TGTGCCAGCAGCCCTTGGATCGGGACCCAGTACTTC
CASSPWIGTQYF
>TRBJ2-2|TRBD1|TRBV5-1|few
TGCGCCAGCAGGCTGACAGGGGAGAACACCGGGGAGCTGTTTTTT
CASRLTGENTGELFF
>TRBJ1-5|.|TRBV12-3/TRBV12-4|few
TGTGCCAGCACCCCGGGGAGGGATCAGCCCCAGCATTTT
CASTPGRDQPQHF
>TRBJ2-3|.|TRBV5-1|many
TGCGCCAGCAGCTTGGTTCCCTCAGATACGCAGTATTTT
CASSLVPSDTQYF